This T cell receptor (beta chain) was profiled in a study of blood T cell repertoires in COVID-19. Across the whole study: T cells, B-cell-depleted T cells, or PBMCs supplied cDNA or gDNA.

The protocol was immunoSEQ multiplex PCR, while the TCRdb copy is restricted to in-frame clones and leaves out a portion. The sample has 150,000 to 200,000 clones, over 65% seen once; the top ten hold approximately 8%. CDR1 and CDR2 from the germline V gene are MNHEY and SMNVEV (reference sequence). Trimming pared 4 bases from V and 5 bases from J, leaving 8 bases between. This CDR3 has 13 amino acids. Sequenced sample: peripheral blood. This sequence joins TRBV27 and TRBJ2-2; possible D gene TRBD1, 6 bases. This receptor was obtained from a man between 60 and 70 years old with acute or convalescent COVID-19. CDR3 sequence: CASSYTGTGELFF. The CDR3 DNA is TGTGCCAGCAGTTACACAGGGACCGGGGAGCTGTTTTTT.